The 24 T cell receptor beta chains below were found in one sample sequenced in a study of T cells in Graves' hyperthyroidism and ophthalmopathy. RNA transcripts provided the source from which TCR beta CDR3 regions were amplified. HTBI primers drove first-round RT-PCR of the TCR CDR3. TCRdb independently ran MiXCR on the multiplex PCR reads; one entry per CDR3 protein. This sample carries roughly 400,000 distinct CDR3 sequences, 20% to 25% of them seen once, and the ten largest clones take 73%. The sample consisted of blood. These receptors were collected from a middle-aged man with Graves' hyperthyroidism.

V and J are TRBV19 and TRBJ1-2; D is uncertain. This CDR3 comprises 16 residues. The ends were cut back, 3 bases at V and 3 bases at J, with 17 bases in the middle. Germline V CDR1 and CDR2: LNHDA, SQIVND (reference sequence). CDR3 DNA: TGTGCCAGTAGTATTCGAGCCGCTCTTAGGGACTATGGCTACACCTTC. As protein: CASSIRAALRDYGYTF. The full variable domain, with the rest looked up from reference TRBV19 and TRBJ1-2, is DGGITQSPKYLFRKEGQNVTLSCEQNLNHDAMYWYRQDPGQGLRLIYYSQIVNDFQKGDIAEGYSVSREKKESFPLTVTSAQKNPTAFYLCASSIRAALRDYGYTFGSGTRLTVV.

This clonotype occurred a few times. The chain recombines TRBV20-1 with TRBJ2-1; D is possibly TRBD2 (5 bases). Germline-derived CDR1 and CDR2 are DFQATT and SNEGSKA (reference sequence). The CDR3 covers 13 residues. V lost 6 bases to trimming and J lost 7 bases, with 16 bases between them. The CDR3 nucleotides are TGCAGTGCAAACTCACCCGAGGGTAATGAGCAGTTCTTC. It yields the protein CSANSPEGNEQFF.

This clonotype was detected many times. This sequence joins TRBV12-3 or TRBV12-4 and TRBJ2-7, with D uncertain. V was cut by 2 bases and J by 6 bases, with 11 bases left in between. This CDR3 region has 13 residues. The CDR3 protein is CASSLQRGGEQYF. CDR3 in DNA: TGTGCCAGCAGTTTACAGCGAGGTGGCGAGCAGTACTTC.

The table lists this clonotype with a few counts. V is TRBV12-3 or TRBV12-4 and J is TRBJ1-5; 9 bases map to TRBD1. V lost 5 bases to trimming and J lost 5 bases; unmatched junction nucleotides: 7. This CDR3 is 15 amino acids long. The CDR3 bases are TGTGCCAGCAGTCATGAAGGACAGGGGTATCAGCCCCAGCATTTT. Its protein product is CASSHEGQGYQPQHF.

This clonotype was seen ten or more times. The rearrangement links TRBV20-1 to TRBJ2-3; no clear D gene. Germline values: CDR1 DFQATT, CDR2 SNEGSKA (reference sequence). Trimming cost V 1 base and J 6 bases, with 8 bases left between them. The CDR3 runs to 12 residues. Here the CDR3 DNA reads TGCAGTGCTAGAGGGATTCGGGATACGCAGTATTTT. The encoded protein is CSARGIRDTQYF.

V usage is TRBV4-1 and J usage is TRBJ2-1, with TRBD1 matching 9 bases. Germline V lookup: CDR1 MGHRA, CDR2 YSYEKL. The CDR3 is 14 residues long. Trimming at V came to 3 bases and at J to 12 bases, leaving 9 bases not matched to a gene. The CDR3, as DNA: TGCGCCAGCAGCCAGAGACAGGGGGACGGGTGGCAGTTCTTC. Its translation: CASSQRQGDGWQFF.

J is TRBJ2-1 and V is TRBV7-2, with D perhaps assigned TRBD1 or TRBD2 (5 bases each). CDR1 and CDR2 (germline): SGHTA, FQGNSA. V was clipped by 1 base and J by 10 bases, with 11 bases between them. This CDR3 is built from 13 residues. The CDR3 coding sequence is TGTGCCAGCAGCTTAGACAGGACTTACGAGCAGTTCTTC. It is translated as CASSLDRTYEQFF. The variable domain in full, with the rest retrieved from reference TRBV7-2 and TRBJ2-1, is GAGVSQSPSNKVTEKGKDVELRCDPISGHTALYWYRQSLGQGLEFLIYFQGNSAPDKSGLPSDRFSAERTGGSVSTLTIQRTQQEDSAVYLCASSLDRTYEQFFGPGTRLTVL.

This chain connects TRBV29-1 to TRBJ2-1, with 7 bases identical to TRBD2. The junction had 9 bases not matched to a gene; V was cut back by 4 bases and J by 6 bases. The germline V gene encodes CDR1 SQVTM and CDR2 ANQGSEA. There are 14 residues in the CDR3. In DNA, the CDR3 is TGCAGCGTTGCCCTGACTAGCCGCCTCAATGAGCAGTTCTTC. Its protein product is CSVALTSRLNEQFF.

This clonotype was seen only a few times. This chain connects TRBV5-4 to TRBJ1-1; 7 nucleotides match TRBD1. This CDR3 region has 16 residues. Per the germline V gene, CDR1 is SGHNT and CDR2 is YYREEE (reference sequence). The V and J ends lost 4 bases and 0 bases, in that order; junction bases with no gene match: 9. The CDR3 sequence: CASSRDSGLLNTEAFF. CDR3 coding DNA: TGTGCCAGCAGCAGGGACAGCGGGCTCTTGAACACTGAAGCTTTCTTT.

The V call is TRBV20-1, the J call TRBJ2-1; 12 bases are shared with TRBD2. The V gene's germline CDR1 is DFQATT and CDR2 SNEGSKA (reference sequence). The V segment lost 4 bases and the J segment 7 bases; nucleotides outside the gene matches: 8. This CDR3 has 15 residues. The CDR3 spells CSAILAGGPTNEQFF. DNA of the CDR3: TGCAGTGCTATCCTAGCGGGAGGGCCGACTAATGAGCAGTTCTTC.

The chain carries TRBV29-1 and TRBJ2-7, with D perhaps matching TRBD1 (6 bases). V dropped 4 bases and J dropped 4 bases, with 14 bases sitting between them. The germline V gene encodes CDR1 SQVTM and CDR2 ANQGSEA. This CDR3 spans 13 amino acids. The CDR3 DNA sequence: TGCAGCGTTGGATCAGGGGTTGGTTACGAGCAGTACTTC. Translating it yields CSVGSGVGYEQYF.

This clonotype has a handful of counts. V and J are TRBV27 and TRBJ1-1, with D perhaps TRBD1 (6 bases). The germline CDR1 and CDR2 sequences are MNHEY and SMNVEV (reference sequence). V gave up 6 bases and J gave up 0 bases, with 17 bases separating them. The CDR3 has 16 amino acids. CDR3 sequence reads: CASSLTRGDMNTEAFF. As DNA, the CDR3 is TGTGCCAGCAGCCTGACCCGGGGGGACATGAACACTGAAGCTTTCTTT.

The chain has TRBV28 and TRBJ2-3; possible D gene TRBD1, 6 bases. CDR1 and CDR2 (germline): MDHEN, SYDVKM. The CDR3 runs 11 residues. The V gene lost 7 bases and the J gene lost 10 bases, with 12 bases spanning the gap. The CDR3 is CASTTPGAQYF. In DNA form, the CDR3 reads TGTGCCAGCACCACACCAGGGGCGCAGTATTTT.

This clonotype has just a few counts. This chain uses TRBV6-4 with TRBJ2-3, with D unclear. V lost 4 bases and J 2 bases, leaving 13 bases between the germline ends. Germline V gene lookup returns CDR1 MRHNA and CDR2 SNTAGT. The CDR3 is 15 residues long. CDR3 coding DNA: TGTGCCAGCAGTGTTGAGGATAGGAACACAGATACGCAGTATTTT. Residues: CASSVEDRNTDTQYF.

As concerns this clonotype: Given a much more abundant clone one base away, this may be a read error. The chain uses TRBV11-3 and TRBJ2-7; tentatively, D is TRBD2 (5 bases). Per germline, CDR1 SGHNT and CDR2 YENEEA. The CDR3 is made up of 14 amino acids. V lost 5 bases, J lost 3 bases, and 14 bases lay in between. The CDR3 nucleotides read TGTGCCAGCAGCCAACGACGGGGTATCTACGAGCAGTACTTC. It codes for CASSQRRGIYEQYF.

This clonotype was observed many times. The rearrangement joins TRBV28 to TRBJ1-5, with D perhaps TRBD1 (6 bases). Germline V gene data show CDR1 as MDHEN and CDR2 as SYDVKM. There are 15 residues in the CDR3. Trimming left V 3 bases short and J 1 base short, with 10 bases between. The CDR3 DNA sequence: TGTGCCAGCAGTTTCCTCCAGGGGAGCAATCAGCCCCAGCATTTT. It translates to CASSFLQGSNQPQHF.

This clonotype was counted a few times. This chain uses TRBV5-6 with TRBJ2-1; D gene unclear. V shed 2 bases and J shed 7 bases, with 7 bases lying between them. In germline, CDR1 is SGHDT, CDR2 YYEEEE. This CDR3 spans 12 amino acids. CDR3 nucleotide sequence: TGTGCCAGCAGCTTCGGCCAAAATGAGCAGTTCTTC. This gives the protein CASSFGQNEQFF.

The table lists this clonotype with a few counts. This chain uses TRBV19 with TRBJ2-7; D remains unclear. Trimming left V 2 bases short and J 4 bases short, with 15 bases between. The CDR3 sequence is 15 residues long. Germline values: CDR1 LNHDA, CDR2 SQIVND (reference sequence). In nucleotides, the CDR3 is TGTGCCAGTAGTATAAGGGCAGTGGAACCGTACGAGCAGTACTTC. This sequence encodes CASSIRAVEPYEQYF.

This clonotype was detected only a few times. The V gene is TRBV6-5, the J gene TRBJ2-7, with D unresolved. The CDR3 totals 14 residues. V was clipped by 5 bases and J by 4 bases, with 15 bases between them. The germline V gene has CDR1 MNHEY and CDR2 SVGAGI. CDR3 DNA sequence: TGTGCCAGCAGTCTACAGCCCAGCAGTTACGAGCAGTACTTC. Encoded protein: CASSLQPSSYEQYF.

The chain is built from TRBV28 and TRBJ1-2; TRBD1 matches at 8 bases. The CDR3 spans 16 residues. V lost 5 bases to trimming and J lost 1 base; unmatched junction nucleotides: 9. The germline gives CDR1 MDHEN, CDR2 SYDVKM. The DNA of the CDR3 is TGTGCCAGCAGTGAAGCCGGGACAGGAGTTAACTATGGCTACACCTTC. Residues: CASSEAGTGVNYGYTF.

The chain has TRBV14 and TRBJ2-7, with TRBD2 identical over 8 bases. Germline CDR1 SGHDN, CDR2 FVKESK. CDR3 length: 15 amino acids. V shed 2 bases, J shed 2 bases, and the junction held 5 bases outside the gene matches. The CDR3 loop reads CASSQSGSRTYEQYF. CDR3 DNA sequence: TGTGCCAGCAGCCAAAGCGGGAGCAGAACCTACGAGCAGTACTTC.

The DNA for the CDR3 is TGTGCCAGCAGCTTGGCTGTCAATCAGCCCCAGCATTTT. It encodes CASSLAVNQPQHF. The chain joins TRBV7-6 to TRBJ1-5; D not certain. The CDR3 contains 13 residues. The V gene lost 3 bases and the J gene lost 3 bases, with 6 bases spanning the gap. Germline V gives CDR1 SGHVS, CDR2 FNYEAQ.

This rearrangement joins TRBV2 to TRBJ2-6, with 9 bases aligning to TRBD1. V was clipped by 6 bases and J by 4 bases; unmatched bases: 4. The germline V gene has CDR1 SNHLY and CDR2 FYNNEI. The length of the CDR3 is 15 residues. CDR3 sequence: CASSLGQGGANVLTF. The CDR3 nucleotides read TGTGCCAGCAGCCTTGGACAGGGGGGGGCCAACGTCCTGACTTTC.

In its sample, this clonotype was seen a few times. V is TRBV7-9 and J is TRBJ2-7; possibly TRBD1 for D (5 bases). V lost 2 bases, J lost 2 bases, and 13 bases lay in between. The CDR3 covers 15 residues. The germline V gene encodes CDR1 SEHNR and CDR2 FQNEAQ (reference sequence). The CDR3 sequence: CASSLFRERTYEQYF. The CDR3 DNA sequence: TGTGCCAGCAGCTTATTCAGGGAAAGGACCTACGAGCAGTACTTC.